This TCR beta chain was sequenced for a study of OX40 agonist ivuxolimab in advanced cancers. CDR1 is SGDLS, CDR2 YYNGEE, per germline. This CDR3 has 15 residues. Losses at the gene ends were 0 bases for V and 7 bases for J; bases not matched to a gene: 4. Assay used: immunoSEQ multiplex PCR; TCRdb lists only in-frame clones, some missing. The table shows 94,000 or so clones, with less than 90% occurring only once. The sample consisted of CD4+ or CD8+ T cells sorted from blood, taken in a trial of the OX40 agonist ivuxolimab. The clonotype was recovered from an adult with an advanced solid tumor such as melanoma, head and neck, liver or kidney cancer. The chain uses TRBV9 and TRBJ2-2; 9 nucleotides align to TRBD2. CDR3: CASSVGPTSGGELFF. In DNA form, the CDR3 reads TGTGCCAGCAGCGTAGGCCCGACTAGCGGCGGGGAGCTGTTTTTT.